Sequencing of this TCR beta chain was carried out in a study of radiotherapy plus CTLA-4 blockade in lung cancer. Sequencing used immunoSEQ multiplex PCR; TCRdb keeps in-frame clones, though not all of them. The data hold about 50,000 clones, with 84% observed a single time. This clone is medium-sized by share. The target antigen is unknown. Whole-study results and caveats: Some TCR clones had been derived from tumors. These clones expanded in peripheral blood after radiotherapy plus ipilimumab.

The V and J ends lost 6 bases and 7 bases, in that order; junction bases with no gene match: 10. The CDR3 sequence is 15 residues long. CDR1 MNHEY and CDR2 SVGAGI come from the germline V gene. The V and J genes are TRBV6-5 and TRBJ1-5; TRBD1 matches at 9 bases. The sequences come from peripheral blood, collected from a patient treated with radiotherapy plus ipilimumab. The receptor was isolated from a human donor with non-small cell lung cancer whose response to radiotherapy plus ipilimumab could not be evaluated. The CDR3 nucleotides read TGTGCCAGCAGGTCCGGACAGGGGAAGTACCAGCCCCAGCATTTT. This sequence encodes CASRSGQGKYQPQHF.